The present TCR beta chain was sequenced within a study of blood T cell repertoires in COVID-19. The method was immunoSEQ multiplex PCR; TCRdb's version includes in-frame clones alone and lacks a portion of them. The sample has fewer than 500,000 clones; around 87% are singletons. The CDR3 loop spans 16 amino acids. Germline CDR1 is SGHDN and CDR2 is FVKESK. V trimming: 4 bases; J trimming: 4 bases; junction bases outside the gene matches: 11. This TCR came from a man aged 25-45 years who had recovered from COVID-19. Material for sequencing was PBMCs or T cells enriched from blood (not recorded which). The chain combines TRBV14 with TRBJ2-5; 8 bases are shared with TRBD1. DNA for the CDR3: TGTGCCAGCAGCCCTCGACAGGGGAATTATGGAGAGACCCAGTACTTC. It encodes CASSPRQGNYGETQYF.